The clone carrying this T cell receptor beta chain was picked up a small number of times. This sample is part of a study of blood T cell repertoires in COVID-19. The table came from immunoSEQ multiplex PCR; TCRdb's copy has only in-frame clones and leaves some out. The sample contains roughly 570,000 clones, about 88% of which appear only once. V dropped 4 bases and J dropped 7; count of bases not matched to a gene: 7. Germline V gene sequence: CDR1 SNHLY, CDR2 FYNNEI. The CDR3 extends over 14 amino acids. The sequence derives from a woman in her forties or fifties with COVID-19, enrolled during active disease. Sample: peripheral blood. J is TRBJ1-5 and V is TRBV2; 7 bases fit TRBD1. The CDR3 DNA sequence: TGTGCCAGCAGTGTGAGGGGGCCAAGGCAGCCCCAGCATTTT. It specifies CASSVRGPRQPQHF.